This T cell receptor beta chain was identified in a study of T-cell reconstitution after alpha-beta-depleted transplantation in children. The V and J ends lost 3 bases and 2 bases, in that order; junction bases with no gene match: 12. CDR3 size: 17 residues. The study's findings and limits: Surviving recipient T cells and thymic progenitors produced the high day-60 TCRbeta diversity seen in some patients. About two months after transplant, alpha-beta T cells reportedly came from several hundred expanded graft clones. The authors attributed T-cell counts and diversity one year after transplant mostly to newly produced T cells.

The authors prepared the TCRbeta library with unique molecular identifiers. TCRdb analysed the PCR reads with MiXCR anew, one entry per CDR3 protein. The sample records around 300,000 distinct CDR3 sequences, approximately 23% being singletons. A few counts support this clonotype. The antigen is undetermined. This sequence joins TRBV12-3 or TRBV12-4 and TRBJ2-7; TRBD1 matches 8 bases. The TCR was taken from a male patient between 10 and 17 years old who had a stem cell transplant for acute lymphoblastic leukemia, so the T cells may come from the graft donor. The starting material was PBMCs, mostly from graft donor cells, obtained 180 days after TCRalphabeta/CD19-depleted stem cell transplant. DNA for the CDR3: TGTGCCAGCAGTTTGCCCGCGGACAGGGTGAGACCCTACGAGCAGTACTTC. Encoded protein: CASSLPADRVRPYEQYF.